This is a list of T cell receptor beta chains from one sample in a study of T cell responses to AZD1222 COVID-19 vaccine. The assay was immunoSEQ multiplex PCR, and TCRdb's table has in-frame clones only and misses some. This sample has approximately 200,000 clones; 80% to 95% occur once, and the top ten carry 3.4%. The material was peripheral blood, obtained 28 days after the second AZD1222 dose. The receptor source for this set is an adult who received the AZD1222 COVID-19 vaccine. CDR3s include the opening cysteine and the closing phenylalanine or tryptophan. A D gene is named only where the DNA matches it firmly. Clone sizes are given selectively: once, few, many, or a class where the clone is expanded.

CDR3aa: CATSDTIAGGPFDEQFF; CDR3nt: TGTGCCACCAGTGATACCATAGCGGGAGGGCCTTTTGATGAGCAGTTCTTC; len: 17; abundance: NA; d_gene: TRBD2; v_gene: TRBV24-1; j_gene: TRBJ2-1
CDR3aa: CASRYGRDRGFYEQYF; CDR3nt: TGTGCCAGCAGGTACGGCCGGGACAGGGGGTTCTACGAGCAGTACTTC; len: 16; abundance: NA; d_gene: TRBD1; v_gene: TRBV28; j_gene: TRBJ2-7
CDR3aa: CASSLGDRGYEQYF; CDR3nt: TGCGCCAGCAGCTTGGGTGACAGGGGCTACGAGCAGTACTTC; len: 14; abundance: NA; d_gene: TRBD1; v_gene: TRBV5-1; j_gene: TRBJ2-7
CDR3aa: CASSRLSGRADEQFF; CDR3nt: TGTGCCAGCAGCCGCCTTAGCGGGAGGGCCGATGAGCAGTTCTTC; len: 15; abundance: NA; d_gene: TRBD2; v_gene: TRBV11-3; j_gene: TRBJ2-1
CDR3aa: CASSRRLLADPLQYTGELFF; CDR3nt: TGTGCCAGCAGTCGCCGGTTGTTGGCGGATCCATTACAATACACCGGGGAGCTGTTTTTT; len: 20; abundance: NA; d_gene: NA; v_gene: TRBV2; j_gene: TRBJ2-2
CDR3aa: CASSRDAGNQPQHF; CDR3nt: TGTGCCAGCAGTCGGGACGCAGGTAATCAGCCCCAGCATTTT; len: 14; abundance: once; d_gene: NA; v_gene: TRBV7-2; j_gene: TRBJ1-5
CDR3aa: CASSEAGQINYGYTF; CDR3nt: TGTGCCAGCTCAGAAGCGGGACAGATTAACTATGGCTACACCTTC; len: 15; abundance: once; d_gene: TRBD1; v_gene: TRBV18; j_gene: TRBJ1-2
CDR3aa: CASSPGLGSVNTGELFF; CDR3nt: TGTGCCAGCAGCCCGGGACTAGGGTCTGTGAACACCGGGGAGCTGTTTTTT; len: 17; abundance: once; d_gene: TRBD2; v_gene: TRBV27; j_gene: TRBJ2-2
CDR3aa: CASSPVSGRNTGELFF; CDR3nt: TGTGCCAGCTCACCAGTTAGCGGCCGGAACACCGGGGAGCTGTTTTTT; len: 16; abundance: NA; d_gene: NA; v_gene: TRBV18; j_gene: TRBJ2-2
CDR3aa: CASSSRLAANNEQFF; CDR3nt: TGTGCCAGCAGCTCTCGACTAGCTGCTAACAATGAGCAGTTCTTC; len: 15; abundance: NA; d_gene: TRBD2; v_gene: TRBV7-2; j_gene: TRBJ2-1
CDR3aa: CASSQDGWPGFF; CDR3nt: TGTGCCAGCAGCCAAGATGGATGGCCAGGTTTCTTT; len: 12; abundance: NA; d_gene: NA; v_gene: TRBV3-1/TRBV3-2; j_gene: TRBJ1-1
CDR3aa: CASSPGLAADTQYF; CDR3nt: TGCGCCAGCAGCCCCGGACTAGCCGCAGATACGCAGTATTTT; len: 14; abundance: NA; d_gene: TRBD2; v_gene: TRBV5-1; j_gene: TRBJ2-3
CDR3aa: CASSEVPGGQPQHF; CDR3nt: TGTGCCAGCAGTGAGGTCCCAGGGGGCCAGCCCCAGCATTTT; len: 14; abundance: NA; d_gene: TRBD1; v_gene: TRBV6-1; j_gene: TRBJ1-5
CDR3aa: CASSVSIQTSGVLLNNEQFF; CDR3nt: TGTGCCAGCAGCGTATCAATTCAGACTAGCGGGGTCCTTCTCAACAATGAGCAGTTCTTC; len: 20; abundance: NA; d_gene: TRBD2; v_gene: TRBV9; j_gene: TRBJ2-1
CDR3aa: CAWSAPGQGNYGYTF; CDR3nt: TGTGCCTGGAGTGCTCCGGGACAGGGCAACTATGGCTACACCTTC; len: 15; abundance: NA; d_gene: TRBD1; v_gene: TRBV30; j_gene: TRBJ1-2
CDR3aa: CASGRNNEQFF; CDR3nt: TGTGCTAGCGGGAGAAACAATGAGCAGTTCTTC; len: 11; abundance: NA; d_gene: TRBD2; v_gene: TRBV3-1/TRBV3-2; j_gene: TRBJ2-1
CDR3aa: CASSSVSGQAYEQYF; CDR3nt: TGTGCCAGCAGTTCAGTGTCGGGACAGGCATACGAGCAGTACTTC; len: 15; abundance: NA; d_gene: TRBD1; v_gene: TRBV27; j_gene: TRBJ2-7
CDR3aa: CASSHYQEQYF; CDR3nt: TGTGCCAGCAGCCACTATCAGGAGCAGTACTTC; len: 11; abundance: NA; d_gene: NA; v_gene: TRBV28; j_gene: TRBJ2-7
CDR3aa: CAWSRGRGGEKLFF; CDR3nt: TGTGCCTGGAGTAGAGGCAGGGGAGGTGAAAAACTGTTTTTT; len: 14; abundance: NA; d_gene: NA; v_gene: TRBV30; j_gene: TRBJ1-4
CDR3aa: CASLFAGATEAFF; CDR3nt: TGCGCCAGCCTTTTCGCGGGTGCCACTGAAGCTTTCTTT; len: 13; abundance: NA; d_gene: NA; v_gene: TRBV10-2; j_gene: TRBJ1-1
CDR3aa: CASSSYEQYF; CDR3nt: TGTGCCAGCAGTTCCTACGAGCAGTACTTC; len: 10; abundance: NA; d_gene: NA; v_gene: TRBV2; j_gene: TRBJ2-7
CDR3aa: CATTGTSGFTQYF; CDR3nt: TGTGCCACCACGGGGACTAGCGGTTTTACGCAGTATTTT; len: 13; abundance: once; d_gene: TRBD2; v_gene: TRBV28; j_gene: TRBJ2-3